Sequencing of this T cell receptor beta chain was carried out in a study of regulatory T cells in long-lasting Graves disease. This clonotype was seen a handful of times. Trimming removed 6 bases at V and 2 bases at J, with 10 bases between. The germline CDR1 and CDR2 sequences are SQVTM and ANQGSEA. This CDR3 contains 13 residues. Arm-PCR with iRepertoire HTBI primers amplified the CDR3 regions for these TCR beta libraries. One entry per CDR3 protein, called by TCRdb with MiXCR from the multiplex PCR reads. This repertoire shows under 450,000 distinct CDR3 sequences, less than 30% found once; its top ten account for about 29%. Sample time point: persistent/refractory GD, antithyroid drugs over 5 years with positive TRAb. PBMC-derived RNA was used for the TCR library.

The V gene is TRBV29-1, the J gene TRBJ1-4; D gene ambiguous. The receptor was derived from a middle-aged woman with Graves disease. The source material was peripheral blood mononuclear cells (PBMCs), sampled when the disease was refractory, from a patient treated with antithyroid drugs. The CDR3 loop reads CSVGPGTNEKLFF. In DNA form, the CDR3 reads TGCAGCGTCGGACCGGGGACTAATGAAAAACTGTTTTTT.